This T cell receptor beta chain is from a study of T cell repertoires in cytomegalovirus infection. The overall study: Matching HLA type and CMV infection were both indicated by public TCR beta signatures. Study-wide findings and caveats: Ex vivo responses were dominated by HLA-C-restricted CMV-specific TCR beta clonotypes. Of the TCR beta families, the public ones yielded a cumulative frequency that identified carriers of CMV plus the relevant HLA.

The CDR3 is 14 residues long. Looked up from germline, CDR1 is SGHRS and CDR2 is YFSETQ. The ends were cut back, 3 bases at V and 5 bases at J, with 14 bases in the middle. This clonotype was detected many times. Its matching antigen is unknown. TCRdb re-analysed the reads in MiXCR, keeping a single row per CDR3 protein. The table lists fewer than 200,000 distinct CDR3 sequences, about 21% of them singletons. The sequenced material came from PBMCs. This chain uses TRBV5-1 with TRBJ1-1, with D tentatively TRBD1 (6 bases). The clonotype comes from a human donor in good health (CMV status not recorded). Some clones in this sample may be carry-over from other donors' samples. This chain's CDR3 is CASSWGGEGTEAFF. The CDR3 DNA sequence: TGCGCCAGCAGCTGGGGGGGCGAAGGAACTGAAGCTTTCTTT.